This T cell receptor (beta chain) was identified in a study of T-cell reconstitution after alpha-beta-depleted transplantation in children. Study outcomes and limitations: At the one-year point after transplant, T-cell counts and TCRbeta diversity were found to come mostly from T cells that had been newly produced. Several hundred rapidly expanded clones from non-depleted graft cells reportedly supplied alpha-beta T cells about two months post-transplant. Some patients showed high day-60 TCRbeta diversity, which derived from surviving recipient T cells and thymic progenitors.

Using unique molecular identifiers, the investigators prepared the TCRbeta library. MiXCR, applied by TCRdb to the PCR reads, yields one record per CDR3 protein. The table has some 100,000 distinct CDR3 sequences, about 22% seen once. With respect to this clonotype: The antigen remains undetermined.

V shed 0 bases and J shed 4 bases, with 9 bases lying between them. The CDR3 has 14 residues. The germline V gene has CDR1 SGHRS and CDR2 YFSETQ. The starting material was PBMCs, obtained before TCRalphabeta/CD19-depleted stem cell transplant. This clonotype was sampled from a boy under 10 years old with acute lymphoblastic leukemia, due to receive a stem cell transplant. The J gene is TRBJ2-3, the V gene TRBV5-1, with D perhaps matching TRBD1 or TRBD2 (5 bases each). The CDR3 is CASSLAGSADTQYF. The CDR3 DNA is TGCGCCAGCAGCTTGGCAGGGAGCGCAGATACGCAGTATTTT.